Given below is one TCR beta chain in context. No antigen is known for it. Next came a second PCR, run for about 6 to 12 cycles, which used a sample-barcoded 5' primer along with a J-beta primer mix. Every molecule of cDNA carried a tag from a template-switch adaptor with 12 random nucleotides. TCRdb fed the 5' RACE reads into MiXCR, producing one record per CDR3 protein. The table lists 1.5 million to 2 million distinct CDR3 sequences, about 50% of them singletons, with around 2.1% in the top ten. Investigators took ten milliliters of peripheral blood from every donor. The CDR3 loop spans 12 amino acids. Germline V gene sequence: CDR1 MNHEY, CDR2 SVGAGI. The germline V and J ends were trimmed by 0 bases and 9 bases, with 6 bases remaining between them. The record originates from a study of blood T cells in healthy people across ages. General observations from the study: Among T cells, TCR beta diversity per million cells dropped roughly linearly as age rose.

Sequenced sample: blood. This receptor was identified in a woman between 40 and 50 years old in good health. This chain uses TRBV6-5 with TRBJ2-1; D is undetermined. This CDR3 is CASSYSFGEQFF. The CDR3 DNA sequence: TGTGCCAGCAGTTACTCGTTCGGTGAGCAGTTCTTC.